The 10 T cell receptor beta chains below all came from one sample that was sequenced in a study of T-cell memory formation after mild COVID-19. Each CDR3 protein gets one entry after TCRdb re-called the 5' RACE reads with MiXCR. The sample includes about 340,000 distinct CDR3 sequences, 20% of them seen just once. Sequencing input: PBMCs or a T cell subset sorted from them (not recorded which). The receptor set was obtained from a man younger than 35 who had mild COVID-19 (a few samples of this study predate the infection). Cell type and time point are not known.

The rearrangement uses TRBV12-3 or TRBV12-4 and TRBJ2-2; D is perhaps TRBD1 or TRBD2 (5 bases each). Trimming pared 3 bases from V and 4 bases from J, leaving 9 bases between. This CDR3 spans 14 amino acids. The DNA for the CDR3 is TGTGCCAGCAGTTTCGGGACGATCACCGGGGAGCTGTTTTTT. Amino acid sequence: CASSFGTITGELFF.

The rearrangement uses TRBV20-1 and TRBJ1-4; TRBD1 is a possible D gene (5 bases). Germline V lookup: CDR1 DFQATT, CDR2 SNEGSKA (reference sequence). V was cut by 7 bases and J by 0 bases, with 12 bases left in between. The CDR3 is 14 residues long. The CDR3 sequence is CSGAQGATNEKLFF. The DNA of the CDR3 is TGCAGTGGTGCCCAGGGCGCAACTAATGAAAAACTGTTTTTT.

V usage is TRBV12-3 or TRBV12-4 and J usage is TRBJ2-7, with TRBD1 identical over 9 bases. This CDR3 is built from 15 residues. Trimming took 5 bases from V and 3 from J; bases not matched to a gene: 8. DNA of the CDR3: TGTGCCAGCAGTCTCAGACAGGGGGTACTCTACGAGCAGTACTTC. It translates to CASSLRQGVLYEQYF.

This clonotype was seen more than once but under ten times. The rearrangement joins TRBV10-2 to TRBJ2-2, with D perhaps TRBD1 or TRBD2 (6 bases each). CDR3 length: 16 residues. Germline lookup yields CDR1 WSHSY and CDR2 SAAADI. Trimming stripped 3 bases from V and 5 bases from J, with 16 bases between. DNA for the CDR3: TGCGCCAGCAGTGAAACCCGGGGGCAGGGGACCGGGGAGCTGTTTTTT. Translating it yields CASSETRGQGTGELFF.

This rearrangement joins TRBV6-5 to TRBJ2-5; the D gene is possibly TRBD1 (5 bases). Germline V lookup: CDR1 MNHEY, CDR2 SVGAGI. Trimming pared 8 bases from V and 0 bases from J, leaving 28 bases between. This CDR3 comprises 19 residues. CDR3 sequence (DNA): TGTGCCAGCTCCCAAGGCCCAGGACACCTGTTAACTGACCAAGAGACCCAGTACTTC. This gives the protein CASSQGPGHLLTDQETQYF.

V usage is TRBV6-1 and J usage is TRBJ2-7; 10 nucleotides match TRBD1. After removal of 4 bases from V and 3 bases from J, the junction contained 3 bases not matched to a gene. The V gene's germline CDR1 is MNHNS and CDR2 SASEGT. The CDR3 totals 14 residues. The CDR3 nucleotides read TGTGCCAGCAGTGGGGACAGGGGCCGCTACGAGCAGTACTTC. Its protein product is CASSGDRGRYEQYF.

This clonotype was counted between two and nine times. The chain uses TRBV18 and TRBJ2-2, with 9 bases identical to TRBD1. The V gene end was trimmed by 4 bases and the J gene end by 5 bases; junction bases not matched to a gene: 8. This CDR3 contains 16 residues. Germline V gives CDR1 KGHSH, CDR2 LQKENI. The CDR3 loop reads CASSLNSGTGTGELFF. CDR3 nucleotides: TGTGCCAGCTCACTCAATTCCGGGACAGGGACCGGGGAGCTGTTTTTT. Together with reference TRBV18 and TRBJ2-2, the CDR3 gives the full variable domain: NAGVMQNPRHLVRRRGQEARLRCSPMKGHSHVYWYRQLPEEGLKFMVYLQKENIIDESGMPKERFSAEFPKEGPSILRIQQVVRGDSAAYFCASSLNSGTGTGELFFGEGSRLTVL.

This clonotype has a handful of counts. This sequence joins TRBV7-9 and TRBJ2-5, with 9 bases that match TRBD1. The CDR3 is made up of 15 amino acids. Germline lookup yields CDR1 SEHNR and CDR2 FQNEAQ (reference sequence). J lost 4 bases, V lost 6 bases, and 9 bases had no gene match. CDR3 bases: TGTGCCAGCAGGCCGGGACAGGGAGTGGCAGAGACCCAGTACTTC. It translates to CASRPGQGVAETQYF.

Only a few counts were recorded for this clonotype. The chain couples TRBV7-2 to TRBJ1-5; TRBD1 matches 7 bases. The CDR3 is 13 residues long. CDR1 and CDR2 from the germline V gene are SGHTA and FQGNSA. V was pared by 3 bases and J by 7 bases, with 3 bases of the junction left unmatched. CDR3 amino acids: CASSLGQSQPQHF. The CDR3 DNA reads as TGTGCCAGCAGCTTGGGACAGTCCCAGCCCCAGCATTTT. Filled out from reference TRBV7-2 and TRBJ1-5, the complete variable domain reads GAGVSQSPSNKVTEKGKDVELRCDPISGHTALYWYRQSLGQGLEFLIYFQGNSAPDKSGLPSDRFSAERTGGSVSTLTIQRTQQEDSAVYLCASSLGQSQPQHFGDGTRLSIL.

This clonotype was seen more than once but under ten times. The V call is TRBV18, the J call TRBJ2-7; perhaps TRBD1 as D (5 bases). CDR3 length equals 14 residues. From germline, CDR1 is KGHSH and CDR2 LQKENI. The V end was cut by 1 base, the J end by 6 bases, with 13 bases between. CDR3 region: CASSPLALGPEQYF. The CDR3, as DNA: TGTGCCAGCTCACCACTAGCTTTGGGGCCCGAGCAGTACTTC.